There are many counts of the clone carrying this TCR beta chain. These data come from a study of T-cell memory formation after mild COVID-19. TCRdb reprocessed the 5' RACE reads via MiXCR and lists one record per CDR3 protein. The sample holds roughly 280,000 distinct CDR3 sequences, over 7% seen once. From germline, CDR1 is KGHSH and CDR2 LQKENI. CDR3 length: 11 residues. Trimming shortened V by 2 bases and J by 8 bases, and 4 bases separated the two germline ends. The chain combines TRBV18 with TRBJ2-1; no reliable D call. The specimen was PBMCs or a T cell subset sorted from them (not recorded which). This clonotype was sampled from a man aged 18 to 35 who had mild COVID-19 (a few samples of this study predate the infection). Cell type and time point are not known. The CDR3 DNA follows: TGTGCCAGCTCACCAAGGGATGAGCAGTTCTTC. Translating gives CASSPRDEQFF.